Each of the 12 T cell receptor beta chains below was sequenced from the same sample in a study of T-cell reconstitution after alpha-beta-depleted transplantation in children. During its preparation, the TCRbeta library received unique molecular identifiers. TCRdb re-derived calls from the PCR reads in MiXCR, one entry per CDR3 protein. The repertoire holds about 980,000 distinct CDR3 sequences, with about 29% as singletons. The specimen was PBMCs, mostly from graft donor cells, collected 360 days after TCRalphabeta/CD19-depleted stem cell transplant. These TCRs come from a boy under two years old who had a stem cell transplant for SCID, so the T cells may come from the graft donor.

This sequence joins TRBV25-1 and TRBJ1-1; D possibly corresponds to TRBD1 (6 bases). There are 14 residues in the CDR3. Germline V gene data show CDR1 as MGHDK and CDR2 as SYGVNS. Trimming left V 6 bases short and J 4 bases short, with 15 bases between. CDR3 sequence: CASRSRGGGTEAFF. Written as DNA, the CDR3 is TGTGCCAGCAGATCCCGAGGGGGTGGCACTGAAGCTTTCTTT. The whole variable domain, remainder taken from reference TRBV25-1 and TRBJ1-1, is EADIYQTPRYLVIGTGKKITLECSQTMGHDKMYWYQQDPGMELHLIHYSYGVNSTEKGDLSSESTVSRIRTEHFPLTLESARPSHTSQYLCASRSRGGGTEAFFGQGTRLTVV.

The table lists this clonotype with a few counts. The chain recombines TRBV5-6 with TRBJ1-2, with TRBD1 as a possible D gene (6 bases). The CDR3 is 13 residues long. CDR1 is SGHDT and CDR2 is YYEEEE in the germline V gene. V was clipped by 5 bases and J by 4 bases, with 12 bases between them. The CDR3 DNA follows: TGTGCCAGCAGAACGTGGGGGGCCTATGGCTACACCTTC. Its translation is CASRTWGAYGYTF.

At least ten counts were recorded for this clonotype. This chain links TRBV9 with TRBJ2-1; no clear D. The CDR3 covers 15 residues. The ends were cut back, 3 bases at V and 4 bases at J, with 14 bases in the middle. The germline V gene encodes CDR1 SGDLS and CDR2 YYNGEE. In DNA form, the CDR3 reads TGTGCCAGCAGCGCCGACTTAAGTTTTTACAATGAGCAGTTCTTC. Its protein product is CASSADLSFYNEQFF.

The V call is TRBV20-1, the J call TRBJ1-1; a possible D gene is TRBD1 (5 bases). The CDR3 consists of 12 residues. Trimming left V 6 bases short and J 11 bases short, with 19 bases between. The germline gives CDR1 DFQATT, CDR2 SNEGSKA (reference sequence). Here the CDR3 reads CSALPFGGKAFF. The CDR3 DNA follows: TGCAGTGCCCTACCCTTCGGGGGAAAGGCTTTCTTT.

The J gene is TRBJ2-1, the V gene TRBV6-1, with 7 bases identical to TRBD2. Germline CDR1 is MNHNS and CDR2 is SASEGT. The CDR3 has 14 residues. Germline trimming cut 6 bases from V and 2 bases from J; bases unmatched to any gene: 4. This CDR3 reads CASSRGDAYNEQFF. The CDR3 DNA reads TGTGCCAGCAGCCGGGGGGACGCCTACAATGAGCAGTTCTTC.

A few counts support this clonotype. V and J are TRBV7-9 and TRBJ1-2; D not resolved. Germline V lookup: CDR1 SEHNR, CDR2 FQNEAQ (reference sequence). The CDR3 sequence is 16 residues long. Trimming removed 1 base at V and 1 base at J, with 13 bases between. The CDR3 region has the DNA TGTGCCAGCAGCTTAGGTCTCCGGGATTTTAACTATGGCTACACCTTC. Amino acid sequence: CASSLGLRDFNYGYTF.

This clonotype was seen just once. V is TRBV7-9 and J is TRBJ2-1; 9 nucleotides align to TRBD1. This CDR3 spans 15 amino acids. Per the germline V gene, CDR1 is SEHNR and CDR2 is FQNEAQ (reference sequence). The V and J ends lost 1 base and 6 bases, in that order; junction bases with no gene match: 4. The CDR3 loop reads CASSLGDREINEQFF. The CDR3 DNA reads TGTGCCAGCAGCTTAGGGGACAGGGAGATCAATGAGCAGTTCTTC.

The J gene is TRBJ2-4, the V gene TRBV12-3 or TRBV12-4, with D perhaps matching TRBD2 (6 bases). The length of the CDR3 is 15 residues. Trimming stripped 7 bases from V and 0 bases from J, with 13 bases between. DNA for the CDR3: TGTGCCAGCACCGCGGGGCCCCTAGCCAAAAACATTCAGTACTTC. This translates into CASTAGPLAKNIQYF.

This clonotype was counted a few times. V and J are TRBV5-1 and TRBJ1-4; 9 bases align to TRBD1. Germline-derived CDR1 and CDR2 are SGHRS and YFSETQ. With V trimmed by 4 bases and J by 2 bases, 6 bases remained unmatched. The CDR3 runs 16 residues. CDR3 nucleotides: TGCGCCAGCAGCCCGGGACAGGGAATCACTAATGAAAAACTGTTTTTT. Amino acid sequence: CASSPGQGITNEKLFF.

The CDR3 is CASSLNGRLSYEQYF. CDR3 bases: TGTGCCAGCAGCTTGAACGGCAGGCTCTCCTACGAGCAGTACTTC. The V call is TRBV5-5, the J call TRBJ2-7; D unclear. V was pared by 1 base and J by 0 bases, with 11 bases between. Germline V gives CDR1 SGHKS, CDR2 YYEKEE (reference sequence). The CDR3 consists of 15 residues. The complete variable domain, with remaining parts taken from reference TRBV5-5 and TRBJ2-7, reads DAGVTQSPTHLIKTRGQQVTLRCSPISGHKSVSWYQQVLGQGPQFIFQYYEKEERGRGNFPDRFSARQFPNYSSELNVNALLLGDSALYLCASSLNGRLSYEQYFGPGTRLTVT.

This clonotype came up a few times. The chain joins TRBV3-1 to TRBJ2-1, with D tentatively TRBD1 (6 bases). Germline CDR1 and CDR2: LGHDT and YNNKEL (reference sequence). Trimming left V 4 bases short and J 5 bases short, with 15 bases between. This CDR3 region has 15 residues. CDR3: CASSRSSGTHNEQFF. The CDR3 coding sequence is TGTGCCAGCAGCCGTTCTTCCGGGACACACAATGAGCAGTTCTTC.

This clonotype was detected only a few times. The rearrangement joins TRBV15 to TRBJ2-1; 8 nucleotides match TRBD1. Unmatched junction bases numbered 8, after V lost 5 bases and J lost 2 bases. CDR3 size: 16 residues. CDR1 is LNHNV and CDR2 is YYDKDF in the germline V gene (reference sequence). CDR3 nucleotide sequence: TGTGCCACCAGCTTCCGGACAGGGCCACCCTACAATGAGCAGTTCTTC. Protein sequence: CATSFRTGPPYNEQFF.